This T cell receptor (beta chain) was observed in a study of blood T cell repertoires in COVID-19 (dated by TCRdb to about 2020). For context, the study as a whole: Samples covering the acute and convalescent phases of COVID-19 were provided by collaborators in the United States, Italy and Spain. Sample metadata almost always included a de-identified subject ID, COVID-19 status, age in years and sex. The dataset comprised deeply sampled blood TCRbeta repertoires from subjects exposed to, actively infected with, or recovered from COVID-19. The material from the prospective study consisted of cDNA or gDNA derived from T cells, B-cell-depleted T cells, or PBMCs. The samples were drawn from the first 160 participants of the ongoing ImmuneRACE study and from over 950 subjects provided by 6 global collaborators. A freely available public database, intended as a resource for researchers studying the immune response to SARS-CoV-2, is where the repertoires were released. Where HLA class I and class II types were available, the types were taken from metadata supplied by the sample provider, not from assay-based typing.

CDR1 and CDR2, per the germline V gene, are SQVTM and ANQGSEA. The CDR3 starts with the cysteine, ends with the phenylalanine, and has 12 residues. Only the CDR3 DNA stays, 36 bases, in frame from base 1. A distance of 12 bases separates the germline ends of V and J, which lose 5 bases and 10 bases respectively. With respect to this clone: The clone's antigen remains unknown. Base qualities are not at hand, and no much larger clone is one base apart.

Each collaborating institution followed its own protocols to collect whole blood in K2EDTA tubes. For TCRbeta analysis, collaborator samples were shipped as frozen whole blood, as isolated PBMCs, or as DNA extracted from either sample type. The full study reports these points: How much clinical and demographic metadata was included differed by source and by participant, and the metadata was provided uncurated.

TCRbeta CDR3 regions were amplified from genomic DNA by means of the immunoSEQ Assay, a bias-controlled multiplex PCR. The authors' pipeline ran thus. The number of nucleated cells in each sample was estimated from the amplification of reference gene primers within the assay. To quantify the absolute abundance of each unique TCRbeta CDR3 rearrangement, sequence reads were collapsed and filtered. For each sample, productive Simpson clonality was calculated as the square root of Simpson's diversity index across productive rearrangements. Entries here come from immuneACCESS through TCRdb and include only in-frame sequences with V and J called. Some clones fail to appear in such tables; in the studies checked, an unresolved V gene covers under half of the shortfall, and the cause of the remainder is unknown. Clone size and V and J calls were adopted from that table, with D and trimming inferred from the DNA. This sample is represented by hundreds of thousands of clones; roughly 90% of them were singletons. The ten largest make up approximately 2.4% of the sample.

Sequencing input: peripheral blood. This clonotype originated in a man aged 18 to 29 with active or convalescent COVID-19. The chain is encoded by TRBV29-1 joined to TRBJ1-6, with TRBD1 tentatively as D gene (5 bases match). The CDR3 corresponds to CSVSDSGSPLHF. The sequenced DNA is TGCAGCGTTTCGGATTCAGGGTCACCCCTCCACTTT.